At least ten counts were recorded for the clone carrying this TCR beta chain. The record originates from a study of T cells in Graves' hyperthyroidism and ophthalmopathy. The TCR beta CDR3 regions underwent amplification using RNA transcripts as the source. Using the HTBI primer set, a first-round RT-PCR was run on the TCR CDR3. A single record per CDR3 protein comes from TCRdb applying MiXCR to the multiplex PCR reads. The sample lists around 490,000 distinct CDR3 sequences, 15% to 20% occurring once. With 4 bases clipped from V and 5 bases from J, the junction kept 9 bases outside the gene matches. The CDR3 spans 15 residues. Germline CDR1 SGHDT, CDR2 YYEEEE.

The sequence was collected from a middle-aged man with Graves' ophthalmopathy. V and J are TRBV5-6 and TRBJ1-5; TRBD1 matches at 7 bases. The sample consisted of blood. CDR3 sequence: CASSPTTGRDQPQHF. CDR3 coding DNA: TGTGCCAGCAGCCCCACGACAGGGCGGGATCAGCCCCAGCATTTT.